This T cell receptor (beta chain) originates from a study of cytomegalovirus exposure and HLA in healthy donors. Study summary: HLA-typed donors contributed some 83 million unique TCRs, which were held in an early data release.

Regarding the study as a whole: Association of a missense DCLRE1C variant with TCR beta V- and J-gene trimming was reported in a later analysis.

Remarks on this clone: Antigen unknown.

PCR used 60 Vbeta primers and 13 Jbeta primers. Some clones are missing from TCRdb's copy, which holds only in-frame ones; the method was immunoSEQ multiplex PCR. Of about 77,000 clones listed, roughly 80% are singletons. V trimming: 2 bases; J trimming: 0 bases; junction bases outside the gene matches: 10. Germline V lookup: CDR1 GTSNPN, CDR2 SVGIG (reference sequence). The CDR3 length is 17 residues. The receptor was isolated from a man aged 35-49 years in good health and CMV-seronegative. The gene calls are TRBV30 and TRBJ1-5; 7 bases map to TRBD1. The specimen sequenced was PBMCs. The CDR3 DNA reads as TGTGCCTGGAGTAACTACTTCGGGACAGATAGCAATCAGCCCCAGCATTTT. Its protein product is CAWSNYFGTDSNQPQHF.